This is a list of T cell receptor beta chains from one sample in a study of cytomegalovirus exposure and HLA in healthy donors. Using immunoSEQ multiplex PCR, the repertoire was profiled, and TCRdb retains in-frame clones only, with some absent. The sample includes approximately 220,000 clones, approximately 80% of them seen just once. The sequenced material came from PBMCs. The source of these receptors is a girl aged 2-10 years in good health and CMV-seronegative. Both conserved end residues are part of each CDR3. A D gene is named only where the DNA matches it firmly.

-	TRBV6-5	TRBJ1-6	CASSLGGRNSPLHF
-	TRBV6-5	TRBJ1-2	CASSYSGHYGYTF
-	TRBV19	TRBJ1-1	CASSTTVNTEAFF
TRBD2	TRBV27	TRBJ2-1	CASSPAGGFYNEQFF
-	TRBV4-1	TRBJ1-4	CASSPDLNKGTNEKLFF
TRBD2	TRBV6-5	TRBJ2-3	CASSHSGGGKYF
-	TRBV19	TRBJ1-1	CASRPLQGNDNEAFF
-	TRBV5-1	TRBJ2-5	CASSRQPQETQYF
TRBD2	TRBV13	TRBJ2-1	CASSSLTSGENNEQFF
TRBD2	TRBV5-6	TRBJ2-5	CASSWAPGDYGGETQYF
-	TRBV23-1	TRBJ2-7	CASSQPRGSSYEQYF
-	TRBV18	TRBJ2-1	CASSPDSSGGEQFF
-	TRBV4-2	TRBJ1-1	CASSQAVRERAFEAFF
TRBD2	TRBV5-1	TRBJ2-6	CASSDPGTSGTGANVLTF
-	TRBV11-2	TRBJ1-1	CASSRGPGRVTEAFF
TRBD1	TRBV5-4	TRBJ2-1	CASSPGQGYNEQFF